The rows below give T cell receptor beta chains drawn from one sample of a study of shared clonotypes between healthy human individuals. Only in-frame clones appear in the TCRdb table, and some are missing; sequencing was by immunoSEQ multiplex PCR. This table holds millions of clones, just over 90% found once. Sequencing input: naive CD4+ T cells sorted from blood. The receptors here all came from a man aged 18-30 years in good health. Each CDR3 is given with its conserved first and last residue. Clone size is stated in some rows and not others, as once, few, many or a class when expanded.

v_gene | abundance | CDR3aa
TRBV23-1 | . | CASSQSHEGKLFF
TRBV19 | . | CASSSGHIDNQPQHF
TRBV19 | . | CASSIGSGQIASNQPQHF
TRBV7-7 | . | CASSKLAGGYNEQFF
TRBV7-9 | once | CASSAFRDSYEQYF
TRBV11-2 | . | CASSLGQKSSYEQYF
TRBV7-6 | . | CASSASGSGTDTQYF
TRBV18 | . | CASSDQGAGTDTQYF
TRBV5-1 | . | CASSLGQPSSYEQYF
TRBV27 | . | CASSRLAGNTGELFF
TRBV7-9 | . | CASSLGAKQGSDSPLHF
TRBV11-3 | . | CASSLQGGTQYF
TRBV5-4 | . | CASSLDKYNSPLHF
TRBV27 | . | CASSAIQGQPQHF
TRBV30 | . | CAWSRQGRSEQYF